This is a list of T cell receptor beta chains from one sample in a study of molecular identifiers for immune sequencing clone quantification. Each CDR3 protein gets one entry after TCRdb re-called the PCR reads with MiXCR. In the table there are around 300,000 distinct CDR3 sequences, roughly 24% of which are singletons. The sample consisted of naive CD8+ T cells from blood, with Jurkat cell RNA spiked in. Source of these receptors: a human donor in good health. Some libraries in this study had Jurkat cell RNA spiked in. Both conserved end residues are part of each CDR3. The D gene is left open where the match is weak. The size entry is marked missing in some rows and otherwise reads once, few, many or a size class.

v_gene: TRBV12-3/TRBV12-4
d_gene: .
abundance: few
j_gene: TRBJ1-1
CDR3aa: CASSLAPAGITEAFF
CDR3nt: TGTGCCAGCAGTTTAGCCCCTGCCGGGATCACTGAAGCTTTCTTT

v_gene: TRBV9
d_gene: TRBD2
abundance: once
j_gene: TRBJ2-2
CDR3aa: CAGSQTSGIAGELFF
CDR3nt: TGTGCCGGCAGTCAAACTAGCGGGATAGCCGGGGAGCTGTTTTTT

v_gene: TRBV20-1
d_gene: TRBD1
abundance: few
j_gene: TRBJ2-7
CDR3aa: CSAGTGGAEQYF
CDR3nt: TGCAGTGCAGGGACAGGGGGCGCCGAGCAGTACTTC

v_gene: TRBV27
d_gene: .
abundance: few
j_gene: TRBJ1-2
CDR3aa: CASSKTSPNYGYTF
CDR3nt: TGTGCCAGCAGTAAGACATCACCTAACTATGGCTACACCTTC

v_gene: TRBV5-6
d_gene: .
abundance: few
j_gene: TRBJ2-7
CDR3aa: CASSTPTVPSYEQYF
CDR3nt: TGTGCCAGCAGTACCCCGACGGTCCCCTCCTACGAGCAGTACTTC

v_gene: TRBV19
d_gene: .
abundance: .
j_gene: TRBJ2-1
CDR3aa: CASSPDWNEQFF
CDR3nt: TGTGCCAGTAGTCCGGACTGGAATGAGCAGTTCTTC

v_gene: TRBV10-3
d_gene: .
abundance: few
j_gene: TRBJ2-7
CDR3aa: CAISGSETRKPYEQYF
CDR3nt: TGTGCCATCAGTGGCTCCGAGACTAGGAAACCCTACGAGCAGTACTTC

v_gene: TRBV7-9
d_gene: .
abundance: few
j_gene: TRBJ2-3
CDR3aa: CASSSFGRSTDTQYF
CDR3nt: TGTGCCAGCAGCTCTTTCGGGCGTAGCACAGATACGCAGTATTTT

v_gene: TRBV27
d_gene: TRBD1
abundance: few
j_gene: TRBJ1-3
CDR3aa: CASSGGRPRGSGNTIYF
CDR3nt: TGTGCCAGCAGCGGAGGGAGGCCCAGGGGGTCTGGAAACACCATATATTTT

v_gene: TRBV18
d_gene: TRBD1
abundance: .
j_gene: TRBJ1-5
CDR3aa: CASSPGTGGGNQPQHF
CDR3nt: TGTGCCAGCTCACCAGGGACAGGGGGCGGCAATCAGCCCCAGCATTTT

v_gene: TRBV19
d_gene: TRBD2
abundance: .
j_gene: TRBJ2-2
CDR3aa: CASGSGTETGELFF
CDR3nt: TGTGCGAGTGGGAGCGGGACCGAGACCGGGGAGCTGTTTTTT

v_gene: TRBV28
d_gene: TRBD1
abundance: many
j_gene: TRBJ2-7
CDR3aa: CASSLDREGEQYF
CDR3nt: TGTGCCAGCAGCTTGGACAGGGAAGGAGAGCAGTACTTC

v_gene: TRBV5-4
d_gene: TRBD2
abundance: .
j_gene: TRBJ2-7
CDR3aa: CASMLAGGPGDEQYF
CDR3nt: TGTGCCAGCATGCTAGCGGGAGGGCCAGGTGACGAGCAGTACTTC

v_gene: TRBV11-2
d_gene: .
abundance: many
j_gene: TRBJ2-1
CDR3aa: CASGHDQNEQFF
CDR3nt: TGTGCCAGCGGCCATGACCAGAATGAGCAGTTCTTC

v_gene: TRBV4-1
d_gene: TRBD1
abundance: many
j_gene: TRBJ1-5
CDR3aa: CASSQVGQGSQPQHF
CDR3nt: TGCGCCAGCAGCCAAGTGGGACAGGGGTCACAGCCCCAGCATTTT

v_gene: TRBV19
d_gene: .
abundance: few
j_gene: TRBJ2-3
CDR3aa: CASYPTMAGSRDTQYF
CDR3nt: TGTGCCAGTTATCCAACTATGGCGGGATCAAGAGATACGCAGTATTTT

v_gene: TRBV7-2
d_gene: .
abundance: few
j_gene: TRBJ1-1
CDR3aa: CASSLRNPIKGEKGHPRRTEAFF
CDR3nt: TGTGCCAGCAGCTTAAGGAACCCAATTAAGGGGGAAAAAGGACACCCTAGGCGGACTGAAGCTTTCTTT

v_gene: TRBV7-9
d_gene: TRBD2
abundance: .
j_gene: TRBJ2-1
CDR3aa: CASSAYSSGSVFDEQFF
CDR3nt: TGTGCCAGCAGCGCCTACTCTAGCGGGAGTGTTTTCGATGAGCAGTTCTTC

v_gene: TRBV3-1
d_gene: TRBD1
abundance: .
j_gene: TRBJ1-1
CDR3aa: CASSQDLRQGMNTEAFF
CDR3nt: TGTGCCAGCAGCCAAGATCTTCGACAGGGAATGAACACTGAAGCTTTCTTT

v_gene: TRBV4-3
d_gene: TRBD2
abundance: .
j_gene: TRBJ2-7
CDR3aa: CASSQAGTSGRNEQYF
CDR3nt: TGCGCCAGCAGCCAAGCTGGGACTAGCGGGAGAAACGAGCAGTACTTC

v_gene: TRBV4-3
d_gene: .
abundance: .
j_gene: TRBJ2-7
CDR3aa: CASSQDAGPLPYEQYF
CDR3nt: TGCGCCAGCAGCCAAGATGCAGGGCCCCTCCCCTACGAGCAGTACTTC

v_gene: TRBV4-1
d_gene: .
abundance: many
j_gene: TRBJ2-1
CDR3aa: CASSQAGQEQFF
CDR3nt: TGCGCCAGCAGCCAAGCGGGGCAGGAGCAGTTCTTC

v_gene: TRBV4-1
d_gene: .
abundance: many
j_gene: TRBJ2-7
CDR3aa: CASSQTDQLTYEQYF
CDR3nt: TGCGCCAGCAGCCAAACAGACCAACTTACCTACGAGCAGTACTTC

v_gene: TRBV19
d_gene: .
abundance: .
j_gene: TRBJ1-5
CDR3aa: CASSMGSNQPQHF
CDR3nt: TGTGCCAGTAGTATGGGGAGCAATCAGCCCCAGCATTTT

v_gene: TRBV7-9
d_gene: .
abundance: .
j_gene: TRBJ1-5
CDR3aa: CASSLGVGNQSQHF
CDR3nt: TGTGCCAGCAGCTTAGGCGTCGGAAATCAGTCCCAGCATTTT

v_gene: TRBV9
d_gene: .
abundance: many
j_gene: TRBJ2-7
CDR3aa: CASSVGGGTYEQYF
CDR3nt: TGTGCCAGCAGCGTAGGTGGGGGAACCTACGAGCAGTACTTC

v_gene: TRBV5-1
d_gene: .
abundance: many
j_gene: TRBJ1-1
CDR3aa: CASSFDNTEAFF
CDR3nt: TGCGCCAGCAGCTTTGACAACACTGAAGCTTTCTTT

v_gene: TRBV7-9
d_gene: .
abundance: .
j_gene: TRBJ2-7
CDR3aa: CASRGGARNEQYF
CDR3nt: TGTGCCAGCAGGGGCGGGGCAAGAAACGAGCAGTACTTC

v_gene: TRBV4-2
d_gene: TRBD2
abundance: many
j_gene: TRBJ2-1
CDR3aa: CASSPGLAANNEQFF
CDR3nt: TGTGCCAGCAGCCCGGGACTAGCGGCTAACAATGAGCAGTTCTTC

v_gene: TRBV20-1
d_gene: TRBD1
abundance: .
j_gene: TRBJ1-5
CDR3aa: CSASGQGHNQPQHF
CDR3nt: TGCAGTGCTTCGGGACAGGGACACAATCAGCCCCAGCATTTT

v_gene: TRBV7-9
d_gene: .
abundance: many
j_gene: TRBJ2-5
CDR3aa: CASSLATETQYF
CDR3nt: TGTGCCAGCAGCTTAGCAACAGAGACCCAGTACTTC

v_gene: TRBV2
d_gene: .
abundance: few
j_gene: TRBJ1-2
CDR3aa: CASSGALGMPPRYGYTF
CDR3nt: TGTGCCAGCAGTGGAGCGCTTGGGATGCCCCCCAGATATGGCTACACCTTC

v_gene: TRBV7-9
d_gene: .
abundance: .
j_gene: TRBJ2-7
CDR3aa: CASSLMSEWSGEQYF
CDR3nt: TGTGCCAGCAGCTTAATGTCGGAATGGTCGGGCGAGCAGTACTTC

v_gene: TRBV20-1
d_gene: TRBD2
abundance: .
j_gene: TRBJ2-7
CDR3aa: CSARELADFYEQYF
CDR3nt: TGCAGTGCTAGAGAACTAGCGGATTTCTACGAGCAGTACTTC

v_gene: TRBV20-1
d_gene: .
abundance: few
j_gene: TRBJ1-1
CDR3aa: CSARDPTGTMNTEAFF
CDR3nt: TGCAGTGCTAGAGATCCTACGGGGACCATGAACACTGAAGCTTTCTTT

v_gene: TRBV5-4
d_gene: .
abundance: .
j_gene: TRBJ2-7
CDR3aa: CASSFVRAGEQYF
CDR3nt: TGTGCCAGCAGCTTCGTGCGCGCAGGCGAGCAGTACTTC

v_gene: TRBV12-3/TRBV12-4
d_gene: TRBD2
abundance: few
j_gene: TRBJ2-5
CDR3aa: CASSSHSSGSQETQYF
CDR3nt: TGTGCCAGCAGTAGCCATTCTAGCGGGAGCCAAGAGACCCAGTACTTC

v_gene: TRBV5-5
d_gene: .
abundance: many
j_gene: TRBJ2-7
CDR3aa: CASSPVAEWEQYF
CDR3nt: TGTGCCAGCAGCCCGGTGGCCGAATGGGAGCAGTACTTC

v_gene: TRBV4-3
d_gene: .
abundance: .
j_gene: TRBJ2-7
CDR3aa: CASSQMYAGDSYEQYF
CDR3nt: TGCGCCAGCAGCCAGATGTATGCTGGGGACTCCTACGAGCAGTACTTC

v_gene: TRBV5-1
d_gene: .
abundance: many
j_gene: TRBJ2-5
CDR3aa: CASSLWPAETQYF
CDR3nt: TGCGCCAGCAGCTTGTGGCCGGCGGAGACCCAGTACTTC

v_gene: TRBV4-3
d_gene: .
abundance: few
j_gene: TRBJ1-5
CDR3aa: CASSQDFVDTPQHF
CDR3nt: TGCGCCAGCAGCCAAGATTTCGTTGATACGCCCCAGCATTTT

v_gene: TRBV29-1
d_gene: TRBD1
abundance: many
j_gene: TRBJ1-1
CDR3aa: CSVGAGGDTEAFF
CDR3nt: TGCAGCGTTGGTGCAGGGGGGGACACTGAAGCTTTCTTT